Below, one TCR beta chain is given with its context. In its sample, this clone was seen a few times. Its antigen is not yet known. Base qualities are not recorded, but no much larger clone differs from it by a single base. CDR1 and CDR2 are drawn from the germline V gene: KGHDR, SFDVKD. From cysteine to phenylalanine, the CDR3 is 17 amino acids long. The DNA shown is the 51-base CDR3, in frame from base 1. The germline V and J ends show losses of 4 bases and 0 bases respectively, and no gene match explains 6 bases of the junction. This sample stems from a study of blood T cell repertoires in COVID-19 (dated by TCRdb to about 2020). About the full investigation: Collaborator samples came from the United States, Italy and Spain and covered acute and convalescent phases of COVID-19. The material from the prospective study consisted of cDNA or gDNA derived from T cells, B-cell-depleted T cells, or PBMCs. Deeply sampled blood TCRbeta repertoires from subjects exposed to, actively infected with, or recovered from COVID-19 were included in the dataset. A freely available public database, intended as a resource for researchers studying the immune response to SARS-CoV-2, is where the repertoires were released. Samples came from the ongoing ImmuneRACE study (first 160 participants) plus 1,254 subjects from 6 global collaborators. A de-identified subject ID, COVID-19 status, age in years and sex were almost always included in the sample metadata. Where available, HLA class I and class II types were obtained from metadata supplied by the sample provider rather than from assay-based typing. General study outcomes and caveats: The quantity of clinical and demographic metadata differed by source and by participant and was supplied without curation.

TCRbeta CDR3 regions were amplified from genomic DNA using the immunoSEQ Assay, a bias-controlled multiplex PCR. In the source study's methods: Within the assay, amplification of reference gene primers was used to estimate how many nucleated cells each sample contained. To quantify the absolute abundance of each unique TCRbeta CDR3 rearrangement, sequence reads were collapsed and filtered. Productive Simpson clonality was computed per sample as the square root of Simpson's diversity index over productive rearrangements. TCRdb took this table from immuneACCESS and kept in-frame rearrangements with V and J called. Such tables lack part of the clones; where checked against another copy, unresolved V genes explain under half of the gap, and the rest is unexplained. That table furnishes V, J and clone size, whereas the DNA furnished D and trimming. In this sample the table shows 340,000 or so clones, about 83% of which occur a single time. The biggest ten clones account for approximately 3% of the sample.

The collaborating institutions used their own protocols to collect whole blood in K2EDTA tubes. For TCRbeta analysis, collaborator samples were shipped as frozen whole blood, as isolated PBMCs, or as DNA extracted from either sample type. This TCR was recovered from a man aged 25-45 years with active or convalescent COVID-19. Sequenced material: peripheral blood. The chain couples TRBV24-1 to TRBJ2-2; TRBD2 matches 8 bases in the middle. The CDR3 has the sequence CATSEPTSASNTGELFF. The base sequence is TGTGCCACCAGTGAACCGACTAGCGCCTCGAACACCGGGGAGCTGTTTTTT.